This T cell receptor beta chain was profiled in a study of OX40 agonist ivuxolimab in advanced cancers. Regarding the study as a whole: Expanded clones were, on average, more numerous among CD8+ T cells than CD4+.

On cycle 4 day 1 and cycle 7 day 1, as well as at baseline, blood was sampled. This CDR3 region has 13 residues. The germline CDR1 and CDR2 sequences are SGDLS and YYNGEE. The V and J ends lost 3 bases and 2 bases respectively, with 9 bases between them. This clone qualifies as medium-sized. Its cognate antigen is unknown. The repertoire was sequenced with immunoSEQ multiplex PCR; TCRdb's copy has only in-frame clones and lacks some. The sample lists 42,000 or so clones, 82% occurring once. The chain links TRBV9 to TRBJ2-7; tentative D call: TRBD1 (6 bases). The sample consisted of CD4+ or CD8+ T cells sorted from blood, taken in a trial of the OX40 agonist ivuxolimab. The sequence was obtained from an adult with an advanced solid tumor such as melanoma, head and neck, liver or kidney cancer. CDR3 amino acids: CASSAGTTYEQYF. DNA of the CDR3: TGTGCCAGCAGCGCCGGGACAACCTACGAGCAGTACTTC.